The rows below give T cell receptor beta chains drawn from one sample of a study of cytomegalovirus exposure and HLA in healthy donors. Clones were sequenced by immunoSEQ multiplex PCR, and TCRdb holds only the in-frame ones, with some missing. The profile covers approximately 160,000 clones, with around two thirds appearing a single time and about 1.3% taken by the ten largest. The sample was PBMCs. The receptor source for this set is a man aged 45-65 years in good health and CMV-seronegative. CDR3s include the opening cysteine and the closing phenylalanine or tryptophan. Fields, in order: J gene, CDR3 length, clone size, V gene, D gene, CDR3 protein, CDR3 DNA. D genes are given only for firm matches. Clone size is not always given. Where it is, it says once, few, many or a class for expanded clones.

>TRBJ2-3|14|NA|TRBV5-4|NA
CASSLAGRTDTQYF
TGTGCCAGCAGCTTGGCAGGGCGCACAGATACGCAGTATTTT
>TRBJ2-7|15|NA|TRBV5-1|TRBD1
CASSFVGQGEYEQYF
TGCGCCAGCAGCTTCGTTGGACAGGGGGAGTACGAGCAGTACTTC
>TRBJ2-1|15|NA|TRBV12-5|TRBD1
CASALGQSSYNEQFF
TGTGCTAGTGCCCTGGGACAGAGCTCCTACAATGAGCAGTTCTTC
>TRBJ1-2|14|few|TRBV4-2|NA
CASSQVGGGGGYTF
TGTGCCAGCAGCCAAGTGGGGGGCGGGGGAGGCTACACCTTC
>TRBJ2-7|14|NA|TRBV18|TRBD1
CASSDRTGGGEQYF
TGTGCCAGCTCGGACCGGACAGGAGGCGGCGAGCAGTACTTC
>TRBJ2-1|15|NA|TRBV5-4|NA
CASSLRGYSYNEQFF
TGTGCCAGCAGCTTGAGGGGGTACTCCTACAATGAGCAGTTCTTC
>TRBJ2-7|13|NA|TRBV28|TRBD1
CASSSGQGPEQYF
TGTGCCAGCAGTTCGGGACAGGGGCCCGAGCAGTACTTC
>TRBJ2-1|14|few|TRBV6-5|TRBD2
CASRPGGVNNEQFF
TGTGCCAGTAGACCGGGGGGGGTGAACAATGAGCAGTTCTTC
>TRBJ2-5|15|few|TRBV7-9|TRBD1
CASSFWTGGQETQYF
TGTGCCAGCAGCTTCTGGACAGGGGGCCAAGAGACCCAGTACTTC
>TRBJ2-7|15|NA|TRBV7-9|NA
CASSLVAVGSGEQYF
TGTGCCAGCAGCTTAGTCGCTGTGGGCTCAGGGGAGCAGTACTTC
>TRBJ1-2|15|NA|TRBV4-1|NA
CASSQDRDTVYGYTF
TGCGCCAGCAGCCAAGACCGGGACACGGTTTATGGCTACACCTTC
>TRBJ2-7|16|NA|TRBV29-1|TRBD1
CSVEGAPGQGYYEQYF
TGCAGCGTTGAAGGAGCCCCGGGACAGGGGTACTACGAGCAGTACTTC
>TRBJ2-5|19|NA|TRBV7-6|NA
CASSLRGLGAGIERETQYF
TGTGCCAGCAGCTTAAGAGGTCTAGGGGCGGGAATCGAGCGAGAGACCCAGTACTTC
>TRBJ2-7|13|NA|TRBV7-2|NA
CASSFSGSNEQYF
TGTGCCAGCAGCTTCTCGGGTTCCAACGAGCAGTACTTC
>TRBJ2-1|15|NA|TRBV11-2|NA
CASSPSGTHGGEQFF
TGTGCCAGCAGCCCATCCGGGACGCACGGGGGTGAGCAGTTCTTC
>TRBJ2-7|15|NA|TRBV19|NA
CASSRRQEPSYEQYF
TGTGCCAGTAGCCGCCGACAGGAACCTTCCTACGAGCAGTACTTC
>TRBJ1-2|16|NA|TRBV15|TRBD1
CATSRGTGSVGYGYTF
TGTGCCACCAGCAGAGGGACAGGGAGTGTTGGCTATGGCTACACCTTC
>TRBJ2-7|15|NA|TRBV15|NA
CATSVQAGNPYEQYF
TGTGCCACCAGCGTCCAGGCCGGAAACCCCTACGAGCAGTACTTC
>TRBJ1-2|14|many|TRBV5-5|NA
CASSLSRANYGYTF
TGTGCCAGCAGCCTCTCGAGGGCTAACTATGGCTACACCTTC
>TRBJ1-5|15|NA|TRBV2|TRBD1
CASSLSGQGNQPQHF
TGTGCCAGCAGTCTTTCGGGACAGGGAAATCAGCCCCAGCATTTT
>TRBJ2-1|12|few|TRBV27|NA
CALSPGGGEQFF
TGTGCCCTCTCACCCGGAGGCGGGGAGCAGTTCTTC
>TRBJ2-1|14|NA|TRBV11-1|NA
CASLNGGPYNEQFF
TGTGCCAGCCTTAACGGGGGGCCTTACAATGAGCAGTTCTTC
>TRBJ2-2|16|NA|TRBV7-8|TRBD1
CASSPGTGGNTGELFF
TGTGCCAGCAGCCCCGGGACAGGGGGAAACACCGGGGAGCTGTTTTTT
>TRBJ2-3|14|NA|TRBV11-2|TRBD2
CASRSGGAADTQYF
TGTGCCAGCAGGAGCGGGGGGGCCGCAGATACGCAGTATTTT
>TRBJ2-6|19|NA|TRBV19|TRBD2
CASSLGLAGGNSGANVLTF
TGTGCCAGTAGTCTTGGACTAGCGGGGGGCAACTCTGGGGCCAACGTCCTGACTTTC
>TRBJ2-5|17|NA|TRBV5-4|TRBD2
CASSLGLAGGNQETQYF
TGTGCCAGCAGCTTGGGACTAGCGGGGGGTAACCAAGAGACCCAGTACTTC
>TRBJ1-2|14|NA|TRBV28|TRBD1
CASSTSPRGPGYTF
TGTGCCAGCAGCACTAGCCCCAGGGGGCCTGGCTACACCTTC
>TRBJ2-3|16|few|TRBV7-9|TRBD2
CASSPASGATTDTQYF
TGTGCCAGCAGCCCGGCTAGCGGGGCGACCACAGATACGCAGTATTTT
>TRBJ1-1|13|NA|TRBV18|NA
CASSPDATGEAFF
TGTGCCAGCTCACCGGATGCAACAGGAGAAGCTTTCTTT
>TRBJ1-6|14|NA|TRBV7-3|NA
CASSLKTENSPLHF
TGTGCCAGCAGCTTAAAGACAGAGAATTCACCCCTCCACTTT
>TRBJ1-1|13|NA|TRBV19|TRBD1
CASSQQGDTEAFF
TGTGCCAGTAGTCAACAGGGGGACACTGAAGCTTTCTTT
>TRBJ2-1|15|NA|TRBV14|NA
CAYQSGGANYNEQFF
TGTGCCTACCAAAGTGGCGGGGCAAATTACAATGAGCAGTTCTTC
>TRBJ2-1|16|NA|TRBV7-6|TRBD2
CASSSQGGGTYNEQFF
TGTGCCAGCAGCTCCCAGGGCGGGGGGACCTACAATGAGCAGTTCTTC
>TRBJ2-1|15|NA|TRBV10-3|NA
CAISGATGSYNEQFF
TGTGCCATCAGTGGAGCGACGGGCTCCTACAATGAGCAGTTCTTC
>TRBJ2-7|16|few|TRBV27|TRBD2
CASSDGDYPSSYEQYF
TGTGCCAGCAGTGACGGGGACTACCCGAGCTCCTACGAGCAGTACTTC
>TRBJ2-3|13|NA|TRBV7-7|TRBD2
CASASRGEDTQYF
TGTGCTAGCGCGAGCCGGGGGGAAGATACGCAGTATTTT
>TRBJ1-4|16|NA|TRBV7-9|TRBD1
CASSPRTGTTNEKLFF
TGTGCCAGCAGCCCCCGGACAGGAACAACTAATGAAAAACTGTTTTTT
>TRBJ1-1|14|NA|TRBV11-2|TRBD1
CASSLTGVNTEAFF
TGTGCCAGCAGCTTAACAGGGGTGAACACTGAAGCTTTCTTT
>TRBJ2-7|19|NA|TRBV7-9|NA
CASSLATGFMGPWSYEQYF
TGTGCCAGCAGCTTAGCGACAGGTTTTATGGGGCCCTGGTCCTACGAGCAGTACTTC
>TRBJ1-2|13|few|TRBV5-4|NA
CASSPSGDRGYTF
TGTGCCAGCAGCCCCTCCGGGGATCGTGGCTACACCTTC
>TRBJ1-5|15|few|TRBV7-9|TRBD1
CASSTPPGQGASEHF
TGTGCCAGCAGCACGCCCCCGGGACAGGGGGCTTCTGAGCATTTT
>TRBJ2-5|13|NA|TRBV5-1|TRBD1
CASSGQGKETQYF
TGCGCCAGCAGCGGACAGGGGAAAGAGACCCAGTACTTC
>TRBJ2-3|11|few|TRBV29-1|NA
CSVASQDTQYF
TGCAGCGTCGCCTCTCAGGATACGCAGTATTTT
>TRBJ1-5|14|few|TRBV2|NA
CASSPTGTIQLQHF
TGTGCCAGCAGTCCCACGGGAACCATTCAGCTCCAGCATTTT
>TRBJ2-7|15|NA|TRBV6-5|TRBD1
CASSYDRAKGYEQYF
TGTGCCAGCAGTTACGACAGGGCTAAGGGCTACGAGCAGTACTTC
>TRBJ2-1|19|NA|TRBV5-1|TRBD2
CASSSMTSGGATVSNEQFF
TGCGCCAGCAGCTCGATGACTAGCGGGGGGGCTACAGTATCCAATGAGCAGTTCTTC
>TRBJ1-2|14|NA|TRBV29-1|TRBD1
CSVEDDRGSYGYTF
TGCAGCGTTGAAGATGACAGGGGAAGCTATGGCTACACCTTC
>TRBJ2-1|13|few|TRBV7-2|NA
CASSFWRDNEQFF
TGTGCCAGCAGCTTTTGGAGGGACAATGAGCAGTTCTTC
>TRBJ2-3|16|NA|TRBV5-1|TRBD2
CASSGGGSGGADTQYF
TGCGCCAGCAGCGGTGGAGGGTCTGGGGGGGCAGATACGCAGTATTTT
>TRBJ2-3|18|NA|TRBV5-1|TRBD1
CASSLRLGGQGGTDTQYF
TGCGCCAGCAGCTTACGTTTAGGGGGACAGGGGGGCACAGATACGCAGTATTTT
>TRBJ1-3|14|NA|TRBV28|NA
CASSTGHTENTIYF
TGTGCCAGCAGTACGGGTCATACTGAAAACACCATATATTTT
>TRBJ2-1|14|NA|TRBV5-1|TRBD2
CASTFTSGYNEQFF
TGCGCCAGCACCTTCACTAGCGGGTACAATGAGCAGTTCTTC
>TRBJ1-5|13|medium-sized|TRBV25-1|TRBD1
CASTGQGNQPQHF
TGTGCCAGCACCGGACAGGGAAATCAGCCCCAGCATTTT
>TRBJ1-2|13|NA|TRBV28|NA
CASSATFNYGYTF
TGTGCCAGCAGCGCGACATTTAACTATGGCTACACCTTC
>TRBJ1-1|15|NA|TRBV5-1|TRBD1
CASSLGQGIGTEAFF
TGCGCCAGCAGCTTGGGACAGGGGATCGGGACTGAAGCTTTCTTT
>TRBJ2-5|14|NA|TRBV19|TRBD1
CASSIGQGRGEKYF
TGTGCCAGTAGTATAGGACAGGGAAGGGGAGAAAAGTACTTC
>TRBJ2-5|16|once|TRBV5-1|TRBD1
CASSGLTGSYWETQYF
TGCGCCAGCAGCGGGCTGACAGGGAGCTATTGGGAGACCCAGTACTTC
>TRBJ1-2|16|NA|TRBV4-2|NA
CASSPPPAGSRYGYTF
TGTGCCAGCAGCCCCCCACCGGCAGGGTCGAGGTATGGCTACACCTTC
>TRBJ1-1|11|NA|TRBV20-1|NA
CSARDTGEAFF
TGCAGTGCTAGAGATACAGGGGAAGCTTTCTTT
>TRBJ1-2|12|NA|TRBV6-5|TRBD1
CASSTGGGGYTF
TGTGCCAGCAGCACAGGGGGCGGCGGCTACACCTTC